This TCR beta chain was sequenced in a study of blood T cells in healthy people across ages. Trimming stripped 2 bases from V and 2 bases from J, with 10 bases between. The CDR3 has 15 amino acids. Germline-derived CDR1 and CDR2 are MNHNY and SVGAGI (reference sequence). A second PCR, run for roughly 7 to 12 cycles, used a sample-barcoded 5' primer plus a J-beta primer mix. In TCRdb, the 5' RACE reads were re-called with MiXCR into one record per CDR3 protein. The sample has approximately 780,000 distinct CDR3 sequences, roughly 26% seen once. The same specimen was also included in a second study, on T cells of mothers and their children. That work contributes: The study sampled three healthy Caucasian mothers and their six children.

This sequence originates from a boy aged 5 to 17 in good health. Sequencing used blood. The chain has TRBV6-6 and TRBJ1-3; no clear D gene. DNA for the CDR3: TGTGCCAGCAGTTACGTCGGGCACGCTGGAAACACCATATATTTT. Protein product: CASSYVGHAGNTIYF.